Listed below are T cell receptor beta chains from one sample, sequenced in a study of T cell repertoires in cytomegalovirus infection. These receptors have no identified antigens. TCRdb re-derived calls from the reads in MiXCR, one entry per CDR3 protein. This sample has 200,000 or so distinct CDR3 sequences, with about 40% found just once. The sample here was CD8+ T cells from cultured PBMCs, taken from culture after CMV antigen stimulation. These TCRs come from a human donor in good health (CMV status not recorded). Some clones in this sample may be carry-over from other donors' samples. CDR3s include the opening cysteine and the closing phenylalanine or tryptophan. D genes are given only for firm matches. Size values are once, few and many counts, or a class for expanded clones, and some rows have none.

few	TRBV11-3	-	TRBJ2-1	20	TGTGCCAACGACTCTCGGCCTCCCCCGCCAGAACCGAATTCCTACAATGAGCAGTTCTTC	CANDSRPPPPEPNSYNEQFF
-	TRBV28	TRBD2	TRBJ2-1	16	TGTGCCAGCAGTTTATCCCCGGGAGGGCGGGGGAATGAGCAGTTCTTC	CASSLSPGGRGNEQFF
-	TRBV4-1	-	TRBJ2-2	14	TGCGCCAGCAGCCAAGATAGCCACACCGGGGAGCTGTTTTTT	CASSQDSHTGELFF
few	TRBV7-9	-	TRBJ1-2	15	TGTGCCAGCAGCAAAGCTGGGGCAGCCAGGGATGGCTACACCTTC	CASSKAGAARDGYTF
few	TRBV27	-	TRBJ2-7	15	TGTGCCAGCAAAGATCAAAGGGGACCCTTCTACGAGCAGTACTTC	CASKDQRGPFYEQYF
-	TRBV9	-	TRBJ2-7	13	TGTGCCAGCAGCGGGGGGACTGCCTACGAGCAGTACTTC	CASSGGTAYEQYF
once	TRBV27	-	TRBJ2-2	20	TGTGCCAGCAGCATACTGATCGCACGGGACCCAAAAGAGAACACCGGGGAGCTGTTTTTT	CASSILIARDPKENTGELFF
-	TRBV4-1	-	TRBJ2-7	16	TGCGCCAGCAGCCAAGTGGTAAGAGGGACACACTACGAGCAGTACTTC	CASSQVVRGTHYEQYF
many	TRBV6-4	TRBD2	TRBJ2-3	15	TGTGCCAGCAGTGAGGCTAGCGGGAGCACAGATACGCAGTATTTT	CASSEASGSTDTQYF
-	TRBV7-9	-	TRBJ2-7	12	TGTGCCAGCAGCTTAGTGGTCTACGAGCAGTACTTC	CASSLVVYEQYF
-	TRBV2	-	TRBJ2-2	12	TGTGCCAGCGGTAGGCTTCCCGGGGAGCTGTTTTTT	CASGRLPGELFF
few	TRBV11-2	TRBD2	TRBJ2-1	15	TGTGCCAGCAGCTTTCGCGGGAGGCCTTCCGACGAGCAGTTCTTC	CASSFRGRPSDEQFF
-	TRBV4-1	-	TRBJ2-1	16	TGCGCCAGCAGCCAAGTACCAGGGGACGCTTACAATGAGCAGTTCTTC	CASSQVPGDAYNEQFF
once	TRBV20-1	TRBD2	TRBJ2-1	17	TGCAGTGCTAGAGCGGGACTAGCGGGGGGTTCCTACAATGAGCAGTTCTTC	CSARAGLAGGSYNEQFF
-	TRBV11-2	-	TRBJ2-7	15	TGTGCCAGCAGCTTAGTGGCGGGACAGAGCTACGAGCAGTACTTC	CASSLVAGQSYEQYF
-	TRBV5-6	-	TRBJ2-2	12	TGTGCCAGCACCACAAACACCGGGGAGCTGTTTTTT	CASTTNTGELFF
-	TRBV6-6	-	TRBJ1-1	14	TGTGCCAGCAGCCGAGACAGAAAGAACACTGAAGCTTTCTTT	CASSRDRKNTEAFF
once	TRBV27	-	TRBJ1-5	14	TGTGCCAGCACCTTGAGGGGAGGGCATCAGCCCCAGCATTTT	CASTLRGGHQPQHF
few	TRBV7-2	-	TRBJ2-7	12	TGTGCCAGCAGCTCCCCAGCGAACGAGCAGTACTTC	CASSSPANEQYF
few	TRBV7-9	-	TRBJ2-5	13	TGTGCCAGCAGCTCTTTCGATCAAGAGACCCAGTACTTC	CASSSFDQETQYF
-	TRBV20-1	TRBD1	TRBJ1-5	17	TGCAGTGCTAGAGACTCGGACAGGGCTCGACGCAATCAGCCCCAGCATTTT	CSARDSDRARRNQPQHF
-	TRBV7-6	-	TRBJ2-7	16	TGTGCCAGCAGCTTATTCCCGGCAAGGATTATCTACGAGCAGTACTTC	CASSLFPARIIYEQYF
many	TRBV7-2	-	TRBJ1-6	16	TGTGCCAGCAGGGACCGCAGGAGCTCCTATAATTCACCCCTCCACTTT	CASRDRRSSYNSPLHF
many	TRBV5-4	-	TRBJ2-5	17	TGTGCCAGCAGCTTGGCCTCCGGGACAAGGCCCCAAGAGACCCAGTACTTC	CASSLASGTRPQETQYF
few	TRBV11-2	-	TRBJ1-1	12	TGTGCCAGCAGCCCAGGGAGCGGTGAAGCTTTCTTT	CASSPGSGEAFF
-	TRBV7-4	-	TRBJ2-5	13	TGTGCCAGCAGCTTAGCTATCCAAGAGACCCAGTACTTC	CASSLAIQETQYF
many	TRBV27	-	TRBJ2-1	14	TGTGCCAGCAGTTTAACGAGCTCCTACAATGAGCAGTTCTTC	CASSLTSSYNEQFF
many	TRBV7-9	TRBD2	TRBJ2-1	15	TGTGCCAGCAGTTTGACTAGCGGGGGGCACAATGAGCAGTTCTTC	CASSLTSGGHNEQFF
few	TRBV7-4	-	TRBJ1-2	14	TGTGCCAGCAGCCCTGGACAGCTCAACTATGGCTACACCTTC	CASSPGQLNYGYTF
once	TRBV27	-	TRBJ1-2	15	TGTGCCACCGGATCTGCCCTATCCGCTAACTATGGCTACACCTTC	CATGSALSANYGYTF
few	TRBV19	-	TRBJ2-1	14	TGTGCCAGTAGTATAGTTTTGAGGGTCCATGAGCAGTTCTTC	CASSIVLRVHEQFF
few	TRBV6-1	TRBD1	TRBJ2-7	14	TGTGCCAGCAGGGCGAGGACAGGGTTGGGCGAGCAGTACTTC	CASRARTGLGEQYF
-	TRBV10-3	-	TRBJ1-1	11	TGTGCCAGCTATGGAGGGACTGAAGCTTTCTTT	CASYGGTEAFF
-	TRBV27	-	TRBJ2-2	14	TGTGCCAGCAGTTGGGGGGCTGATGGTGTGGAGCTGTTTTTT	CASSWGADGVELFF
-	TRBV7-8	-	TRBJ2-5	17	TGTGCCAGCAGTGTAAGTCGGCTAGCACCACCGGAGGAGACCCAGTACTTC	CASSVSRLAPPEETQYF
-	TRBV27	-	TRBJ1-3	15	TGTGCCAGCAGTTTTAGCGCGAGCTCTGGAAACACCATATATTTT	CASSFSASSGNTIYF
once	TRBV30	-	TRBJ2-1	15	TGTGCCTGGAGTCCCAAAGCGGCGACCTACAATGAGCAGTTCTTC	CAWSPKAATYNEQFF
-	TRBV7-9	-	TRBJ2-7	14	TGTGCCAGCAGCATATCGCGGGGCGCCTACGAGCAGTACTTC	CASSISRGAYEQYF
-	TRBV6-1	-	TRBJ1-1	13	TGTGCCAGCAGTGAAGGTCGGGGGTTTCGAGCTTTCTTT	CASSEGRGFRAFF
-	TRBV27	-	TRBJ2-7	14	TGTGCCAGCAGTTTGGGAGCGGTCCTCTACGAGCAGTACTTC	CASSLGAVLYEQYF
-	TRBV5-4	-	TRBJ2-1	14	TGTGCCAGCAGCCCAGACAAACTCTACAATGAGCAGTTCTTC	CASSPDKLYNEQFF
few	TRBV6-1	TRBD2	TRBJ2-7	15	TGTGCCAGCAGTGAGGAGCTAGCGGGAACCTACGAGCAGTACTTC	CASSEELAGTYEQYF
-	TRBV5-1	-	TRBJ2-2	15	TGCGCCAGCAGCTTCAGCAATTCGAACACCGGGGAGCTGTTTTTT	CASSFSNSNTGELFF